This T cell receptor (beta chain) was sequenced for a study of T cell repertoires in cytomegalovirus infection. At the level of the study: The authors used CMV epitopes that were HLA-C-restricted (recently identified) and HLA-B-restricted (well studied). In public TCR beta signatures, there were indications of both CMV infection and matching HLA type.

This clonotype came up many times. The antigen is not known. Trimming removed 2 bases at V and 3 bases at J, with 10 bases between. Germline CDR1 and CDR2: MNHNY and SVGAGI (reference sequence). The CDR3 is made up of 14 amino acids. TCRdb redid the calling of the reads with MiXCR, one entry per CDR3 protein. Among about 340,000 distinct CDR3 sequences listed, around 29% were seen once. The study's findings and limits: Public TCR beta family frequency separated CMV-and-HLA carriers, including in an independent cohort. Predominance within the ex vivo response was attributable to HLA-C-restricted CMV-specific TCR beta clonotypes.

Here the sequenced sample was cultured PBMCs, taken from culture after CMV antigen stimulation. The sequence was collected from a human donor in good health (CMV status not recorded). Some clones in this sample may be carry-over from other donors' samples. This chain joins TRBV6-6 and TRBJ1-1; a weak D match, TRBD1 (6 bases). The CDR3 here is CASSYKTGDTEAFF. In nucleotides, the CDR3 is TGTGCCAGCAGTTACAAGACAGGCGACACTGAAGCTTTCTTT.